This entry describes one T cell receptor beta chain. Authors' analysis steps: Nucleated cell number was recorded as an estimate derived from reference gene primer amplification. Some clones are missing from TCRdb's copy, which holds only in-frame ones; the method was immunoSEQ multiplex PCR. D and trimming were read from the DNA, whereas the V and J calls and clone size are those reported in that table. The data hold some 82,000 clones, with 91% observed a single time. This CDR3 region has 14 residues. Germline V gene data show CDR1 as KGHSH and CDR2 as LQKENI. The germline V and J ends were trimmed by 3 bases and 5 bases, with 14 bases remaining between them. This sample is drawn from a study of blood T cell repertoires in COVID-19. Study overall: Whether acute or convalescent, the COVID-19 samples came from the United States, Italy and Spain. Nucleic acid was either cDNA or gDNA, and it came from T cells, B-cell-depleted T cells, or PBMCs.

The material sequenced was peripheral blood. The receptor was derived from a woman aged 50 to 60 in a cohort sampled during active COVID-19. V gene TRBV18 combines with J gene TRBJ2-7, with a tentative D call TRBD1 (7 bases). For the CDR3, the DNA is TGTGCCAGCTCACCGGGTCAGGGGGGCCACGAGCAGTACTTC. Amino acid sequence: CASSPGQGGHEQYF.